The TCR beta chain under discussion was sequenced for a study of regulatory T cells in long-lasting Graves disease. CDR3-region Arm-PCR and iRepertoire HTBI primers produced the TCR beta libraries. TCRdb called the multiplex PCR reads again in MiXCR, with one record for every CDR3 protein. The repertoire holds approximately 350,000 distinct CDR3 sequences, with approximately 23% as singletons. Germline V gives CDR1 PRHDT, CDR2 FYEKMQ (reference sequence). The V end lost 5 bases, the J end lost 4 bases, and 15 bases lay between the germline ends. The CDR3 totals 15 residues. This sample's time point: persistent/refractory GD, antithyroid drugs over 5 years with positive TRAb. Generation of the TCR library employed RNA extracted from PBMCs. Guidelines of the American Thyroid Association were used to diagnose Graves' disease.

Sequenced here: peripheral blood mononuclear cells (PBMCs), sampled when the disease was refractory, from a patient treated with antithyroid drugs. This receptor was obtained from a woman in her forties with Graves disease. The chain joins TRBV13 to TRBJ1-5; D is ambiguous. CDR3 loop: CASSVSRVRNQPQHF. CDR3 bases: TGTGCCAGCAGCGTGAGTAGGGTAAGGAATCAGCCCCAGCATTTT.